Presented here are 20 T cell receptor beta chains from one specimen sequenced in a study of T cell repertoires in cytomegalovirus infection. TCRdb redid the calling of the reads with MiXCR, one entry per CDR3 protein. Here the sample spans about 360,000 distinct CDR3 sequences, approximately 18% being singletons. The sequenced sample consisted of PBMCs. The origin of the receptors is a human donor in good health (CMV status not recorded). Some clones in this sample may be carry-over from other donors' samples.

The chain employs TRBV6-2 or TRBV6-3 and TRBJ1-2; TRBD1 agrees at 8 bases. Germline CDR1 reads MNHEY; CDR2 reads SVGEGT. V was clipped by 2 bases and J by 2 bases; unmatched bases: 7. CDR3 length: 16 amino acids. DNA for the CDR3: TGTGCCAGCAGTTACCCGGGGACAGGACGAAACTATGGCTACACCTTC. It codes for CASSYPGTGRNYGYTF.

The gene calls are TRBV5-6 and TRBJ1-3; the D is unclear. The CDR3 is 15 amino acids. Trimming pared 4 bases from V and 2 bases from J, leaving 13 bases between. Germline-derived CDR1 and CDR2 are SGHDT and YYEEEE. This CDR3 is CASSPFGAPGNTIYF. CDR3 coding DNA: TGTGCCAGCAGCCCCTTTGGAGCCCCTGGAAACACCATATATTTT.

This clonotype was found many times. The chain employs TRBV29-1 and TRBJ1-3; no clear D. V lost 0 bases and J 0 bases, leaving 6 bases between the germline ends. The CDR3 contains 14 residues. Germline values: CDR1 SQVTM, CDR2 ANQGSEA. The CDR3 DNA reads TGCAGCGTTGAAGATGGCCTCTCTGGAAACACCATATATTTT. Translation gives CSVEDGLSGNTIYF.

V gene TRBV4-3 combines with J gene TRBJ1-5, with D possibly being TRBD1 (5 bases). With 2 bases removed from V and 1 base from J, the gap between germline ends came to 9 bases. Germline V gene data show CDR1 as LGHNA and CDR2 as YSLEER. The CDR3 totals 15 residues. The DNA for the CDR3 is TGCGCCAGCAGCCAATTCCAGGGCAGCAATCAGCCCCAGCATTTT. Translated, it gives CASSQFQGSNQPQHF.

This sequence joins TRBV24-1 and TRBJ1-2; D not resolved. Per germline, CDR1 KGHDR and CDR2 SFDVKD. CDR3 size: 11 residues. Trimming took 3 bases from V and 13 from J, leaving 11 bases between them. CDR3 sequence: CATSDGVAFTF. CDR3 sequence (DNA): TGTGCCACCAGTGATGGGGTGGCTTTCACCTTC.

This chain uses TRBV4-1 with TRBJ2-3, with 11 bases that match TRBD2. V shed 4 bases, J shed 2 bases, and the junction held 5 bases outside the gene matches. The CDR3 is made up of 16 amino acids. From germline, CDR1 is MGHRA and CDR2 YSYEKL. This chain's CDR3 is CASSLRTSGFTDTQYF. The CDR3, as DNA: TGCGCCAGCAGCCTGAGGACTAGCGGGTTCACAGATACGCAGTATTTT.

This clonotype came up many times. This chain uses TRBV7-8 with TRBJ2-7; D not resolved. The V gene lost 4 bases and the J gene lost 0 bases, with 13 bases spanning the gap. The CDR3 extends over 15 amino acids. Germline V gene lookup returns CDR1 SGHVS and CDR2 FQNEAQ. DNA of the CDR3: TGTGCCAGCAGCTCCGGGCGGAGATCCTCCTACGAGCAGTACTTC. This codes for CASSSGRRSSYEQYF.

This clonotype was counted many times. The chain uses TRBV7-2 and TRBJ2-5; 11 nucleotides agree with TRBD2. The germline V gene has CDR1 SGHTA and CDR2 FQGNSA. CDR3 size: 14 residues. The V segment lost 5 bases and the J segment 4 bases; nucleotides outside the gene matches: 3. The CDR3 region is CASSAGLAVETQYF. CDR3 sequence (DNA): TGTGCCAGCAGCGCGGGACTAGCGGTAGAGACCCAGTACTTC.

This clonotype was seen more than once but under ten times. The V gene is TRBV28, the J gene TRBJ2-7, with D uncertain. The V end was cut by 2 bases, the J end by 3 bases, with 5 bases between. The CDR3 contains 12 residues. Germline values: CDR1 MDHEN, CDR2 SYDVKM. The CDR3 is CASSLRFYEQYF. DNA for the CDR3: TGTGCCAGCAGTTTACGGTTCTACGAGCAGTACTTC.

The V call is TRBV7-8, the J call TRBJ2-4, with TRBD2 as a possible D gene (5 bases). Germline lookup yields CDR1 SGHVS and CDR2 FQNEAQ. V dropped 5 bases and J dropped 2 bases, with 19 bases sitting between them. The CDR3 is 17 residues long. This CDR3 is CASSPARVSSTKNIQYF. In DNA form, the CDR3 reads TGTGCCAGCAGCCCCGCGAGGGTTTCCTCAACCAAAAACATTCAGTACTTC.

This clonotype has a handful of counts. This chain connects TRBV11-2 to TRBJ2-4, with a tentative D call TRBD2 (5 bases). Trimming stripped 4 bases from V and 9 bases from J, with 16 bases between. Germline lookup yields CDR1 SGHAT and CDR2 FQNNGV. CDR3 size: 14 residues. The CDR3 sequence is CASSSRTPRGIQYF. The CDR3 DNA follows: TGTGCCAGCAGCTCGCGGACTCCCAGAGGCATTCAGTACTTC.

There are many counts of this clonotype. J is TRBJ2-1 and V is TRBV7-8; D is ambiguous. CDR1 is SGHVS, CDR2 FQNEAQ, per germline. The CDR3 totals 16 residues. Trimming pared 4 bases from V and 0 bases from J, leaving 13 bases between. This chain's CDR3 is CASSSPAGPSYNEQFF. For the CDR3, the DNA is TGTGCCAGCAGCTCTCCCGCAGGTCCCTCCTACAATGAGCAGTTCTTC.

The chain recombines TRBV15 with TRBJ2-5, with 15 nucleotides matching TRBD2. Germline V CDR1 and CDR2: LNHNV, YYDKDF (reference sequence). Unmatched junction bases numbered 16, after V lost 3 bases and J lost 11 bases. This CDR3 has 18 residues. In nucleotides, the CDR3 is TGTGCCACCAGCAGCCTCAATACCTGGACTAGCGGGAGGGCCTCACAGTACTTC. The encoded protein is CATSSLNTWTSGRASQYF.

The V and J genes are TRBV5-4 and TRBJ1-1; no reliable D call. The CDR3 totals 15 residues. From germline, CDR1 is SGHNT and CDR2 YYREEE (reference sequence). The ends were cut back, 1 base at V and 1 base at J, with 11 bases in the middle. This CDR3 reads CASSLPRAKNTEAFF. The CDR3 DNA follows: TGTGCCAGCAGCTTGCCCCGAGCGAAGAACACTGAAGCTTTCTTT.

This clonotype was found a few times. The chain employs TRBV12-5 and TRBJ2-1; D might be TRBD1 (6 bases). Between the trimmed V and J ends, which lost 2 bases and 7 bases, there was a span of 9 bases. The germline gives CDR1 LGHNT, CDR2 FRNRAP. This CDR3 spans 13 amino acids. The CDR3 bases are TGTGCTAGTGGTTTGAATAGGGGGAATGAGCAGTTCTTC. It translates to CASGLNRGNEQFF.

This clonotype was counted ten times or more. V usage is TRBV6-1 and J usage is TRBJ2-3, with D perhaps TRBD2 (6 bases). Germline V gene sequence: CDR1 MNHNS, CDR2 SASEGT. The V end lost 1 base, the J end lost 5 bases, and 16 bases lay between the germline ends. The CDR3 spans 16 residues. CDR3 in amino acids: CASSEDGRIREDTQYF. The CDR3 DNA is TGTGCCAGCAGTGAAGATGGGAGGATCCGGGAAGATACGCAGTATTTT.

At least ten counts were recorded for this clonotype. V usage is TRBV7-6 and J usage is TRBJ2-3; 8 nucleotides agree with TRBD2. Germline V lookup: CDR1 SGHVS, CDR2 FNYEAQ. The CDR3 contains 16 residues. V was clipped by 5 bases and J by 6 bases; unmatched bases: 13. CDR3: CASSPLASGSWDTQYF. Here the CDR3 DNA reads TGTGCCAGCAGCCCCTTAGCAAGCGGGAGTTGGGATACGCAGTATTTT.

The chain uses TRBV12-3 or TRBV12-4 and TRBJ1-5, with D tentatively TRBD1 (6 bases). This CDR3 has 14 amino acids. The V gene lost 3 bases and the J gene lost 3 bases, with 9 bases spanning the gap. The CDR3 spells CASSFDRTNQPQHF. The DNA for the CDR3 is TGTGCCAGCAGTTTCGACAGGACCAATCAGCCCCAGCATTTT.

This clonotype was seen more than once but under ten times. The rearrangement links TRBV11-2 to TRBJ2-5, with TRBD2 identical over 9 bases. The CDR3 is 15 amino acids. V shed 5 bases, J shed 3 bases, and the junction held 7 bases outside the gene matches. Per germline, CDR1 SGHAT and CDR2 FQNNGV. The CDR3 bases are TGTGCCAGCAGCGGCTTAGCGGGAGTAGAAGAGACCCAGTACTTC. Its protein product is CASSGLAGVEETQYF.

This clonotype was observed many times. The chain links TRBV6-1 to TRBJ1-5; a possible D gene is TRBD1 (5 bases). Per germline, CDR1 MNHNS and CDR2 SASEGT. Trimming removed 5 bases from V and 7 bases from J, with 21 bases in between. This CDR3 comprises 16 residues. Written as DNA, the CDR3 is TGTGCCAGCAGTCAGAGACAGCCCATGGTGGGGCAGCCCCAGCATTTT. This encodes CASSQRQPMVGQPQHF.